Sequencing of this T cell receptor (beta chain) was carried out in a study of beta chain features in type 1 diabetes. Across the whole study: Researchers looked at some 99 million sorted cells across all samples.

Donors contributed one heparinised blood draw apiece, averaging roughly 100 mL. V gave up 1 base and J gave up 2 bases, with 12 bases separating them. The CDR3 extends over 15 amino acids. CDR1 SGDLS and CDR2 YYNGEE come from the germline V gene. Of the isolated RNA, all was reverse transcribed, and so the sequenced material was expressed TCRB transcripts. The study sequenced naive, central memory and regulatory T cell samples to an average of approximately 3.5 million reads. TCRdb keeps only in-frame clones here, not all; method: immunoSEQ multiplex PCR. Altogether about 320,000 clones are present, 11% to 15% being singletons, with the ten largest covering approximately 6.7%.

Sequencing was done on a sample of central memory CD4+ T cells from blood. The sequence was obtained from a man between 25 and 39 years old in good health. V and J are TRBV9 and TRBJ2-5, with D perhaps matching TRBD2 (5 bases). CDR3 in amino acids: CASSVLAGRQETQYF. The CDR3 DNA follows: TGTGCCAGCAGCGTACTAGCTGGTCGGCAAGAGACCCAGTACTTC.